The TCR beta chain under discussion was sequenced for a study of control samples from healthy donors and cancer patients. TCRdb's table, derived via immunoSEQ multiplex PCR, lists solely in-frame clones and lacks some. The data hold about 98,000 clones, with 82% observed a single time. The CDR3 has 13 residues. Trimming cost V 4 bases and J 3 bases, with 8 bases left between them. Looked up from germline, CDR1 is MGHRA and CDR2 is YSYEKL. The receptor's source is a man aged 55 to 70 in good health. The J gene is TRBJ2-3, the V gene TRBV4-1; D remains ambiguous. Sequencing input: blood. CDR3 amino acids: CASSPLGTDTQYF. CDR3 DNA: TGCGCCAGCAGCCCCTTGGGTACAGATACGCAGTATTTT.